The clone carrying this TCR beta chain was recorded many times. Antigen unknown. The data were taken from a study of T-cell memory formation after mild COVID-19. Broader study findings: Later expanders leaned CD4+, whereas day 15 to 85 contracting clones were balanced CD4/CD8.

A single record per CDR3 protein comes from TCRdb applying MiXCR to the 5' RACE reads. The data contain 540,000 or so distinct CDR3 sequences, about a fifth of them singletons. The CDR3 has 12 amino acids. CDR1 SEHNR and CDR2 FQNEAQ come from the germline V gene (reference sequence). V was shortened by 9 bases and J by 3 bases, with 12 bases between the two germline ends. The genes are TRBV7-9 and TRBJ2-7; D may be TRBD1 (6 bases). Material for sequencing was PBMCs or a T cell subset sorted from them (not recorded which). The TCR was taken from an adult woman who had mild COVID-19 (a few samples of this study predate the infection). Cell type and time point are not known. The DNA of the CDR3 is TGTGCCAGTAGTTCAGGGGACTACGAGCAGTACTTC. As protein: CASSSGDYEQYF.